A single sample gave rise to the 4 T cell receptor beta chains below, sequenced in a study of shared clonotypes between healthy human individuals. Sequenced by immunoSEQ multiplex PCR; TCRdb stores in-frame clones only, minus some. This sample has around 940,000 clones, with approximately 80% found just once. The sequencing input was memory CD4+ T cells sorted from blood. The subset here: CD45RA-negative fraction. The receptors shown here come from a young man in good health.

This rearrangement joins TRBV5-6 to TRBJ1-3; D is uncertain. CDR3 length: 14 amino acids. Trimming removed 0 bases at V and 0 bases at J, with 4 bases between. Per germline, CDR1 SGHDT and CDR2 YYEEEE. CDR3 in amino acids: CASSLADSGNTIYF. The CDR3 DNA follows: TGTGCCAGCAGCTTGGCCGACTCTGGAAACACCATATATTTT.

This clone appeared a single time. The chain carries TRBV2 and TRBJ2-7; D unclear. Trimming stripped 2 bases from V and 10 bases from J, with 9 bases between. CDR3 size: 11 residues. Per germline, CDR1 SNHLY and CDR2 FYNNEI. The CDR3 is CASSETGSQYF. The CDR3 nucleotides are TGTGCCAGCAGTGAAACGGGTTCTCAGTACTTC. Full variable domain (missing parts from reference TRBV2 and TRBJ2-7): EPEVTQTPSHQVTQMGQEVILRCVPISNHLYFYWYRQILGQKVEFLVSFYNNEISEKSEIFDDQFSVERPDGSNFTLKIRSTKLEDSAMYFCASSETGSQYFGPGTRLTVT.

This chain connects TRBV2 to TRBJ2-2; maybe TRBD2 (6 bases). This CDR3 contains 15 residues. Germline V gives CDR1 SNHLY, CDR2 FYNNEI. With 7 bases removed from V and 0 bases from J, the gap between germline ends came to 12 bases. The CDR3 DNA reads TGTGCCAGCAATCGCGGGATCGCGAACACCGGGGAGCTGTTTTTT. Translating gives CASNRGIANTGELFF.

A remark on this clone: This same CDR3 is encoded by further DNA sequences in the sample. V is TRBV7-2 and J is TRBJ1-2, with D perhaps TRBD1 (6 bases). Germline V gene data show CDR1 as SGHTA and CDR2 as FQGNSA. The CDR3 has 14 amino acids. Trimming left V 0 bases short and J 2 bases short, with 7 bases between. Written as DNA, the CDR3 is TGTGCCAGCAGCTTAGCGACAGGAAACTATGGCTACACCTTC. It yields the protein CASSLATGNYGYTF.